This TCR beta chain comes out of a study of low-dose radiotherapy and immunotherapy resistance in tumors. Alpha and beta chains were covered, as first-strand cDNA relied on TRAV- and TRBV-specific primers. A constant-region primer paired with the V-primer adapter amplified TCRs over approximately 20 PCR cycles. TCRdb fed the reads into MiXCR, producing one record per CDR3 protein. The sample has 60,000 to 90,000 distinct CDR3 sequences; approximately 31% are singletons. Time point: before trial treatment. Eligibility required advanced solid tumors lacking tumor-infiltrating lymphocytes. This clonotype has at least ten counts. The starting material was PBMCs, obtained before treatment. The receptor comes from a female donor with ovarian cancer.

The CDR3 coding sequence is TGCAGTGCTTCTACGCCCGGGTTGAACGAGCAGTACTTC. This translates into CSASTPGLNEQYF. The genes are TRBV20-1 and TRBJ2-7, with D unresolved. V lost 5 bases and J lost 5, with 16 bases in between. The CDR3 runs 13 residues. The germline gives CDR1 DFQATT, CDR2 SNEGSKA (reference sequence).